This TCR beta chain was profiled in a study of T cell repertoires in cytomegalovirus infection (dated by TCRdb to about 2019). For context, the study as a whole: Because public TCR beta signatures pointed to carriage of CMV infection together with the matching HLA type, the HLA type of each donor mattered for the analysis.

This clonotype was seen more than once but under ten times. The antigen it binds to is not known. Base-call qualities are not available, and no considerably larger clone is one nucleotide away. Beyond this particular receptor, the publication reports: The ex vivo response was dominated by HLA-C-restricted CMV-specific TCR beta clonotypes, and the single most frequent clonotype in two of eight donors was supplied by these HLA-C-restricted clonotypes. Carriers of CMV infection plus the relevant HLA type were discriminated by the cumulative frequency of public TCR beta family members in the study cohort and in an independent approximately 400-donor cohort.

Relative to germline, V is 3 bases shorter and J is 5 bases shorter, with 10 bases between their ends. Reading the germline V gene gives CDR1 SGHNT and CDR2 YENEEA. CDR3 length: 14 amino acids, cysteine to phenylalanine. Just the 42-base CDR3 DNA is kept, in frame starting at base 1. Sequencing instrument: Illumina HiSeq 1500. TCRdb took the public reads, trimmed them with fastp at Q25, ran MiXCR for clone calling and kept in-frame beta chains. Rows are unified per CDR3 protein, each entry keeping the most common DNA and genes. This sample gives some 390,000 distinct CDR3 sequences in total; around 18% of them show up just once. Around 8.6% of the sample lies in the top ten.

The receptor was isolated from a human donor in good health (CMV status not recorded). Some clones in this sample may be carry-over from other donors' samples. The sample comprised PBMCs. The chain is encoded by TRBV11-3 joined to TRBJ2-2; a weak D assignment points to TRBD1 (5 bases agree). The CDR3 here reads CASSFKPGTGELFF. The DNA sequence is as follows: TGTGCCAGCAGCTTCAAACCAGGGACCGGGGAGCTGTTTTTT.